The 20 T cell receptor beta chains reported below all come from one sample, sequenced in a study of blood T cell repertoires in COVID-19. Profiled with immunoSEQ multiplex PCR; TCRdb holds only in-frame clones, not every one. The sample lists over 85,000 clones; approximately 87% were seen once. Sample: peripheral blood. The receptors were sampled from a human donor in a cohort sampled during active COVID-19.

This chain joins TRBV5-4 and TRBJ2-2; no reliable D call. Trimming removed 5 bases from V and 0 bases from J, with 11 bases in between. The CDR3 spans 15 residues. CDR1 and CDR2 from the germline V gene are SGHNT and YYREEE (reference sequence). The CDR3 loop reads CASSPGSPNTGELFF. CDR3 in DNA: TGTGCCAGCAGTCCCGGGTCCCCGAACACCGGGGAGCTGTTTTTT.

This clone has just a few counts. CDR3 loop: CASSPGTGENQPQHF. CDR3 sequence (DNA): TGCGCCAGCAGCCCCGGGACAGGGGAGAATCAGCCCCAGCATTTT. V is TRBV5-1 and J is TRBJ1-5; 10 nucleotides match TRBD1. From germline, CDR1 is SGHRS and CDR2 YFSETQ. J lost 4 bases, V lost 4 bases, and 5 bases had no gene match. This CDR3 comprises 15 residues.

The rearrangement uses TRBV19 and TRBJ2-7; TRBD1 matches 7 bases. Unmatched junction bases numbered 8, after V lost 5 bases and J lost 1 base. The CDR3 spans 15 residues. In germline, CDR1 is LNHDA, CDR2 SQIVND (reference sequence). CDR3: CASSGTGVGSYEQYF. The CDR3 DNA is TGTGCCAGTAGTGGCACAGGGGTAGGGTCCTACGAGCAGTACTTC.

CDR3 amino acids: CSASALVGYTF. CDR3 DNA: TGCAGTGCTAGTGCTCTAGTGGGCTACACCTTC. The chain employs TRBV20-1 and TRBJ1-2; no reliable D call. The V gene lost 3 bases and the J gene lost 8 bases, with 10 bases spanning the gap. The germline CDR1 and CDR2 sequences are DFQATT and SNEGSKA (reference sequence). The CDR3 has 11 amino acids.

The rearrangement joins TRBV28 to TRBJ1-5; the D gene is possibly TRBD1 (5 bases). The germline gives CDR1 MDHEN, CDR2 SYDVKM. Trimming stripped 1 base from V and 4 bases from J, with 14 bases between. The CDR3 is 16 residues long. CDR3 region: CASSLSPPGRNQPQHF. DNA of the CDR3: TGTGCCAGCAGTTTATCCCCTCCAGGGCGAAATCAGCCCCAGCATTTT.

The chain employs TRBV5-1 and TRBJ2-7, with D unclear. Trimming shortened V by 0 bases and J by 2 bases, and 15 bases separated the two germline ends. This CDR3 is 16 amino acids long. Per germline, CDR1 SGHRS and CDR2 YFSETQ. CDR3 in amino acids: CASSLGGQLGTYEQYF. As DNA, the CDR3 is TGCGCCAGCAGCTTGGGTGGGCAGTTGGGTACCTACGAGCAGTACTTC.

Details on this clone: Other DNA sequences in this specimen translate into the identical CDR3. The rearrangement uses TRBV3-1 (or the pseudogene TRBV3-2) and TRBJ1-1; D is perhaps TRBD1 (5 bases). The CDR3 contains 13 residues. Trimming removed 3 bases at V and 1 base at J, with 6 bases between. Germline V gives CDR1 LGHDT, CDR2 YNNKEL (reference sequence). The CDR3 bases are TGTGCCAGCAGCCAGGGGGGGAACACTGAAGCTTTCTTT. As protein: CASSQGGNTEAFF.

The rearrangement links TRBV15 to TRBJ1-1; D remains ambiguous. The V gene lost 4 bases and the J gene lost 1 base, with 10 bases spanning the gap. Germline assignment: CDR1 LNHNV and CDR2 YYDKDF (reference sequence). This CDR3 comprises 14 residues. CDR3 bases: TGTGCCACCAGCACGTTTGGGCAGAACACTGAAGCTTTCTTT. This encodes CATSTFGQNTEAFF.

This chain links TRBV9 with TRBJ2-3; 12 bases line up with TRBD1. CDR1 and CDR2 from the germline V gene are SGDLS and YYNGEE. V trimming: 4 bases; J trimming: 5 bases; junction bases outside the gene matches: 5. CDR3 size: 15 residues. CDR3 coding DNA: TGTGCCAGCAGCCAGGGACAGGGGGCGGGAGATACGCAGTATTTT. As protein: CASSQGQGAGDTQYF.

This clone turned up a few times. The V call is TRBV5-4, the J call TRBJ1-4; 10 bases match TRBD1. CDR3 length equals 15 residues. Germline loops: CDR1 SGHNT, CDR2 YYREEE (reference sequence). Trimming removed 4 bases from V and 8 bases from J; junction bases left unmatched: 8. The CDR3 bases are TGTGCCAGCAGCATATCCGGGACAGGGGTGGAAAAACTGTTTTTT. Translated, it gives CASSISGTGVEKLFF.

CDR3 region: CAWSTGVNTEAFF. The DNA for the CDR3 is TGTGCCTGGAGCACAGGGGTGAACACTGAAGCTTTCTTT. This rearrangement joins TRBV30 to TRBJ1-1; 7 nucleotides match TRBD1. The CDR3 has 13 amino acids. CDR1 and CDR2 from the germline V gene are GTSNPN and SVGIG (reference sequence). V dropped 3 bases and J dropped 0; count of bases not matched to a gene: 1.

J is TRBJ2-6 and V is TRBV9; D call uncertain. V shed 3 bases and J shed 0 bases, with 10 bases lying between them. The germline CDR1 and CDR2 sequences are SGDLS and YYNGEE. CDR3 size: 16 residues. Here the CDR3 DNA reads TGTGCCAGCAGCGGAACAACGTTCTCTGGGGCCAACGTCCTGACTTTC. The encoded protein is CASSGTTFSGANVLTF.

The chain joins TRBV5-4 to TRBJ2-2, with 9 bases fitting TRBD2. CDR1 and CDR2 (germline): SGHNT, YYREEE (reference sequence). The CDR3 runs to 15 residues. After removal of 4 bases from V and 0 bases from J, the junction contained 1 base not matched to a gene. DNA of the CDR3: TGTGCCAGCAGCCGCGGGGGGGCGAACACCGGGGAGCTGTTTTTT. This sequence encodes CASSRGGANTGELFF.

The chain links TRBV13 to TRBJ2-5, with a possible D match to TRBD1 (6 bases). The CDR3 is 16 amino acids. Germline V gene sequence: CDR1 PRHDT, CDR2 FYEKMQ (reference sequence). Trimming pared 3 bases from V and 5 bases from J, leaving 19 bases between. The CDR3 protein is CASSLSGDQPSETQYF. The CDR3 nucleotides are TGTGCCAGCAGCTTGTCAGGGGACCAACCCTCGGAGACCCAGTACTTC.

The chain is built from TRBV18 and TRBJ1-2; weak D call: TRBD1 (6 bases). This CDR3 contains 16 residues. Between the trimmed V and J ends, which lost 2 bases and 0 bases, there was a span of 13 bases. Germline values: CDR1 KGHSH, CDR2 LQKENI. CDR3 nucleotide sequence: TGTGCCAGCTCACCAGGACCAGGGGCATCTAACTATGGCTACACCTTC. Protein sequence: CASSPGPGASNYGYTF.

J is TRBJ1-2 and V is TRBV15, with TRBD1 identical over 7 bases. The CDR3 is made up of 12 amino acids. After removal of 4 bases from V and 6 bases from J, the junction contained 2 bases not matched to a gene. Per germline, CDR1 LNHNV and CDR2 YYDKDF (reference sequence). The CDR3 protein is CATSKDRDGYTF. CDR3 in DNA: TGTGCCACCAGCAAAGACAGGGATGGCTACACCTTC.

The chain recombines TRBV6-1 with TRBJ1-1; tentative D call: TRBD1 (6 bases). The CDR3 consists of 13 residues. Germline CDR1 and CDR2: MNHNS and SASEGT. Trimming removed 11 bases at V and 4 bases at J, with 17 bases between. The CDR3 DNA is TGTGCCGTCATACAGGGATGGGCCACTGAAGCTTTCTTT. Translating gives CAVIQGWATEAFF.

The chain joins TRBV7-8 to TRBJ1-4, with D perhaps matching TRBD1 (5 bases). The CDR3 is made up of 15 amino acids. CDR1 is SGHVS and CDR2 is FQNEAQ in the germline V gene. V was cut by 1 base and J by 8 bases, with 14 bases left in between. In DNA, the CDR3 is TGTGCCAGCAGCTTAGGCGGGGGAGTACAGGAAAAACTGTTTTTT. Encoded protein: CASSLGGGVQEKLFF. Drawing the rest from reference TRBV7-8 and TRBJ1-4, the complete variable domain is GAGVSQSPRYKVAKRGQDVALRCDPISGHVSLFWYQQALGQGPEFLTYFQNEAQLDKSGLPSDRFFAERPEGSVSTLKIQRTQQEDSAVYLCASSLGGGVQEKLFFGSGTQLSVL.

The chain employs TRBV6-6 and TRBJ1-5; D is unclear. Germline loops: CDR1 MNHNY, CDR2 SVGAGI (reference sequence). V was cut by 4 bases and J by 0 bases, with 7 bases left in between. This CDR3 comprises 14 residues. CDR3 sequence reads: CASSFLNSNQPQHF. The CDR3 DNA reads TGTGCCAGCAGTTTCCTTAATAGCAATCAGCCCCAGCATTTT.

The rearrangement links TRBV11-2 to TRBJ1-2, with D unclear. The V gene's germline CDR1 is SGHAT and CDR2 FQNNGV. Trimming stripped 5 bases from V and 1 base from J, with 14 bases between. There are 15 residues in the CDR3. CDR3 DNA sequence: TGTGCCAGCAGCCGGGCGGGAGGGAATAACTATGGCTACACCTTC. Amino acids: CASSRAGGNNYGYTF.